Shown below are 4 T cell receptor beta chains from a single sample sequenced in a study of T cell responses to AZD1222 COVID-19 vaccine. This table comes from immunoSEQ multiplex PCR, and its TCRdb copy is limited to in-frame clones, with some not included. The sample consists of 160,000 or so clones, approximately 90% of them appearing once. Source: peripheral blood, taken 28 days after the second AZD1222 dose. The receptors come from an adult who received the AZD1222 COVID-19 vaccine.

The rearrangement links TRBV19 to TRBJ2-1, with D unclear. CDR1 and CDR2 from the germline V gene are LNHDA and SQIVND (reference sequence). This CDR3 comprises 14 residues. The ends were cut back, 5 bases at V and 2 bases at J, with 10 bases in the middle. In DNA form, the CDR3 reads TGTGCCAGTAGTTCGGGCGAAACCTACAATGAGCAGTTCTTC. It translates to CASSSGETYNEQFF.

This clone has just one count. This rearrangement joins TRBV16 to TRBJ1-3, with 8 bases matching TRBD1. Unmatched junction bases numbered 5, after V lost 0 bases and J lost 1 base. The V gene's germline CDR1 is KGHSY and CDR2 FQNENV. The CDR3 extends over 17 amino acids. For the CDR3, the DNA is TGTGCCAGCAGCCAATCCAGGGGGCGAAGTTCTGGAAACACCATATATTTT. It encodes CASSQSRGRSSGNTIYF.

This rearrangement joins TRBV5-4 to TRBJ2-7; TRBD1 aligns across 8 bases. The germline V gene has CDR1 SGHNT and CDR2 YYREEE (reference sequence). The CDR3 is 13 amino acids. V dropped 9 bases and J dropped 5; count of bases not matched to a gene: 10. CDR3 protein: CATSSDRAHEQYF. For the CDR3, the DNA is TGTGCCACCTCATCGGACAGGGCGCACGAGCAGTACTTC.

This chain joins TRBV12-5 and TRBJ1-1, with D uncertain. There are 12 residues in the CDR3. Germline V CDR1 and CDR2: LGHNT, FRNRAP. Trimming took 6 bases from V and 1 from J, leaving 6 bases between them. CDR3 nucleotide sequence: TGTGCTAGTGGGACACGGAACACTGAAGCTTTCTTT. It specifies CASGTRNTEAFF.